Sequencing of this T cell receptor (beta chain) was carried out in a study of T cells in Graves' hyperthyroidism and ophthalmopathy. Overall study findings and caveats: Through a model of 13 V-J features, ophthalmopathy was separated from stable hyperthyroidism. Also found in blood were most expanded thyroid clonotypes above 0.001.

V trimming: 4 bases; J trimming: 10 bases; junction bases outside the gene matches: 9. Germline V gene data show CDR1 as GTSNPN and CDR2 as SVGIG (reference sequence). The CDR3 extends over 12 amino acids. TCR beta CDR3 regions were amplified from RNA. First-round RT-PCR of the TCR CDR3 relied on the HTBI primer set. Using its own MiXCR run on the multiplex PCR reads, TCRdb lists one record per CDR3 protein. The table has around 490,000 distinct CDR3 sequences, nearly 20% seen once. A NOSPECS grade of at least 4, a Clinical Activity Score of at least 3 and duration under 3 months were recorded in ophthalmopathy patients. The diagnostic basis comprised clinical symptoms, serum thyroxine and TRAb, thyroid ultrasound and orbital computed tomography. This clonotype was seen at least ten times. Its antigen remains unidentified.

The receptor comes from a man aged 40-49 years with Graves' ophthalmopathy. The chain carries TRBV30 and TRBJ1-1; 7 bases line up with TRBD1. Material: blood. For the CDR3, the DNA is TGTGCCTGGACCCCTACACAGGGGACAGCTTTCTTT. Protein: CAWTPTQGTAFF.